This T cell receptor (beta chain) was sequenced during a study of identical twins. CDR1 and CDR2 (germline): MDHEN, SYDVKM. This CDR3 contains 15 residues. A universal primer site was created by template switching, with the cDNA bearing unique molecular identifiers. TCRdb redid the calling of the 5' RACE reads with MiXCR, one entry per CDR3 protein. The sample carries 1.5 million to 2 million distinct CDR3 sequences, about 32% recorded once. General study points: Monozygotic twins shared more out-of-frame TCR alpha than recombination models predicted. Memory repertoires lacked the insertion deficit that abundant cord blood beta clonotypes showed. One should note that invariant MAIT and iNKT cells could partly confound zero-insertion analyses.

In regard to this clonotype: Its specificity is not known. Compared with germline, one end of the junction differs, possibly owing to a read error.

The receptor comes from a newborn girl in good health. The source material was cord blood. The rearrangement joins TRBV28 to TRBJ2-7; the match to TRBD2 covers 9 bases. As DNA, the CDR3 is TGTGCCAGCAGATCTCCGACTAGCGGCTCCCACGAGCAGTACTTC. It is translated as CASRSPTSGSHEQYF.